Listed below are T cell receptor beta chains from one sample, sequenced in a study of control samples from healthy donors and cancer patients. TCRdb's copy holds only in-frame clones and misses some; the assay was immunoSEQ multiplex PCR. The table has fewer than 250,000 clones, around 93% seen once; the top ten hold 1.5% to 2%. Sequencing was carried out using blood. The receptors shown here come from a man aged 25 to 45 in good health. CDR3s leave out the opening cysteine and the closing phenylalanine or tryptophan. The D gene is left open where the match is weak.

v_gene,len,j_gene,d_gene,CDR3aa
TRBV5-1,12,TRBJ1-3,-,ASSLVGGGNTIY
TRBV7-7,11,TRBJ1-2,-,ASSSGPNYGYT
TRBV2,12,TRBJ1-1,-,ASRGRGAYTEAF
TRBV15,11,TRBJ2-7,TRBD1,ATSSGQSYEQY
TRBV6-4,10,TRBJ1-5,TRBD1,AGRDRDQPQH
TRBV30,11,TRBJ2-7,TRBD2,AWSYGTSYEQY
TRBV27,13,TRBJ2-3,TRBD2,ASTSPAGNTDTQY
TRBV13,14,TRBJ1-1,TRBD1,ASSTLGPGGNTEAF
TRBV24-1,10,TRBJ1-2,-,ATSDPVSGYT
TRBV6-5,11,TRBJ1-1,-,ASSYRVGAEAF
TRBV5-1,15,TRBJ2-1,TRBD2,ASSPLTSGSSYNEQF
TRBV2,12,TRBJ1-6,TRBD1,AGRTGQGASPLH
TRBV4-2,15,TRBJ2-3,-,ASSQVVGGTSTDTQY
TRBV6-6,14,TRBJ1-5,TRBD1,ASSYSSQGGNQPQH
TRBV6-2/TRBV6-3,12,TRBJ2-2,-,ASSWGTNTGELF
TRBV4-1,10,TRBJ2-2,-,AIQGPTGELF
TRBV7-9,9,TRBJ1-1,-,ASRSSGEAF
TRBV27,14,TRBJ1-6,-,ASSLRPRVYNSPLH
TRBV3-1/TRBV3-2,14,TRBJ1-6,TRBD1,ASSLFLTGLNSPLH
TRBV7-9,12,TRBJ1-2,-,ASSIPGTTYGYT
TRBV18,12,TRBJ1-4,-,ASSPDRLNEKLF
TRBV2,10,TRBJ1-1,-,ASSPVDTEAF
TRBV5-6,12,TRBJ1-2,-,ASSDSTGSYGYT
TRBV5-4,11,TRBJ2-5,-,ASSKDGQETQY
TRBV10-3,12,TRBJ2-7,TRBD1,ATGLRQGDDEQY
TRBV12-2,16,TRBJ1-1,-,ASRLIVSGRAMNTEAF
TRBV2,13,TRBJ1-6,TRBD1,ASKRQGDANSPLH
TRBV2,12,TRBJ1-3,-,ASSVQGSGNTIY
TRBV9,13,TRBJ2-5,-,ASSVGQGKEETQY
TRBV9,13,TRBJ1-4,TRBD1,ASSVGGQANEKLF
TRBV4-2,16,TRBJ2-3,-,ASSQNPPGTGSTDTQY
TRBV11-2,14,TRBJ1-3,-,ASSLGTVGSGNTIY
TRBV14,12,TRBJ2-3,-,ASSPQSLGDTQY
TRBV6-5,12,TRBJ2-1,TRBD2,ASKSGGSYNEQF
TRBV6-1,14,TRBJ1-3,-,ASSAMQGGSGNTIY
TRBV7-2,12,TRBJ2-3,TRBD2,ASSLGLAPDTQY
TRBV12-3/TRBV12-4,10,TRBJ1-3,-,ASSFSGNTIY
TRBV6-6,9,TRBJ1-1,-,ASSMGQKAF
TRBV27,14,TRBJ2-2,TRBD2,ASSGLAGANTGELF
TRBV24-1,14,TRBJ2-3,TRBD2,ATSDPDGGLGDTQY
TRBV13,13,TRBJ2-7,TRBD2,ASSLTSSGVYEQY
TRBV2,11,TRBJ2-7,TRBD2,ASSVRGGNEQY
TRBV5-5,13,TRBJ2-1,TRBD2,ASSFPLAGGSEQF
TRBV7-9,16,TRBJ2-6,-,ASSLETFSYSGANVLT
TRBV3-1/TRBV3-2,15,TRBJ2-1,TRBD2,ASSQVTGLVSYNEQF
TRBV5-6,14,TRBJ2-7,TRBD2,ASSLSGGPSSYEQY
TRBV27,14,TRBJ1-2,TRBD1,ASSRNRDRASWGYT
TRBV7-9,12,TRBJ2-5,-,ASSFPVGTETQY
TRBV12-5,9,TRBJ2-7,-,ASGRDYEQY
TRBV9,13,TRBJ2-1,TRBD1,ASSATGQGNDEQF
TRBV30,12,TRBJ1-1,-,AWSYGTGNTEAF
TRBV27,13,TRBJ1-2,-,ASRPRRGLYYGYT
TRBV10-3,12,TRBJ2-3,-,AIATASGTDTQY
TRBV27,13,TRBJ1-6,TRBD1,ASSPGRDRDSPLH